This T cell receptor beta chain is drawn from a study of STAT5B mutations in CD4+ large granular lymphocyte leukemia. TCRdb's copy holds only in-frame clones and misses some; the assay was immunoSEQ multiplex PCR. Here the sample spans roughly 40,000 clones, 65% to 90% being singletons. Note on this clone: This specimen includes other DNA sequences encoding the same CDR3.

CDR3 size: 15 residues. Trimming pared 2 bases from V and 3 bases from J, leaving 14 bases between. The germline V gene has CDR1 SGHAT and CDR2 FQNNGV. Sample: CD4+ T cells from blood buffy coats. The TCR originated in a human donor in good health. V and J are TRBV11-2 and TRBJ2-7; a possible D gene is TRBD1 (5 bases). Here the CDR3 reads CASSLLGNRLYEQYF. Written as DNA, the CDR3 is TGTGCCAGCAGCTTATTAGGGAACAGGCTCTACGAGCAGTACTTC.